A selection of T cell receptor beta chains follows, all from one sample in a study of Ad26.COV2.S vaccination and SARS-CoV-2 variants. Assay: immunoSEQ multiplex PCR; the TCRdb copy retains only in-frame clones and omits some. The data hold some 420,000 clones, with 85% to 90% observed a single time. The source material was peripheral blood, sampled in a trial of Ad26.COV2.S vaccine versus placebo. The receptors here all came from a person between 18 and 59 years old who received the Ad26.COV2.S COVID-19 vaccine or a placebo. Each CDR3 is given with its conserved first and last residue. Each record gives: J gene, clone size, V gene, D gene, CDR3 protein, CDR3 DNA. The D gene is left open where the match is weak. Clone sizes are given selectively: once, few, many, or a class where the clone is expanded.

>TRBJ1-4|-|TRBV3-1/TRBV3-2|-
CASSQGFVASTTNEKLFF
TGTGCCAGCAGCCAAGGATTTGTGGCCAGCACAACTAATGAAAAACTGTTTTTT
>TRBJ2-2|-|TRBV18|TRBD2
CASSKTAGADTGELFF
TGTGCCAGCTCAAAGACAGCGGGGGCGGACACCGGGGAGCTGTTTTTT
>TRBJ1-5|-|TRBV9|-
CASSVSHNQPQHF
TGTGCCAGCAGCGTGAGTCATAATCAGCCCCAGCATTTT
>TRBJ2-5|-|TRBV30|TRBD1
CAWSPAPGGETQYF
TGTGCCTGGAGTCCTGCCCCAGGGGGAGAGACCCAGTACTTC
>TRBJ2-7|-|TRBV28|TRBD1
CASSSYTGGTVEQYF
TGTGCCAGCAGTTCTTATACAGGGGGGACGGTCGAGCAGTACTTC
>TRBJ2-5|-|TRBV11-2|TRBD1
CASSLDGQGHETQYF
TGTGCCAGCAGCTTAGACGGACAGGGGCATGAGACCCAGTACTTC
>TRBJ2-1|-|TRBV4-3|-
CASSQGRGPYNEQFF
TGCGCCAGCAGCCAAGGGCGGGGGCCCTACAATGAGCAGTTCTTC
>TRBJ1-4|-|TRBV2|-
CASSEWRQGREKLFF
TGTGCCAGCAGTGAATGGAGGCAGGGACGAGAAAAACTGTTTTTT
>TRBJ1-1|-|TRBV6-2/TRBV6-3|-
CASSSDDTGPRNWNTEAFF
TGTGCCAGCAGTTCCGATGACACAGGGCCCCGGAATTGGAACACTGAAGCTTTCTTT
>TRBJ2-7|-|TRBV4-3|TRBD2
CASSQDLSGTSGSYEQYF
TGCGCCAGCAGCCAAGATCTCTCCGGGACTAGCGGATCCTACGAGCAGTACTTC
>TRBJ2-4|-|TRBV7-2|-
CASRLALDRNKNIQYF
TGTGCCAGCAGATTAGCCTTAGACAGAAACAAAAACATTCAGTACTTC
>TRBJ1-4|-|TRBV4-1|-
CASSSGVRGEKLFF
TGCGCCAGCAGCTCAGGGGTGCGTGGGGAAAAACTGTTTTTT
>TRBJ1-2|-|TRBV3-1/TRBV3-2|-
CASSLVKGSYGYTF
TGTGCCAGCAGCTTGGTAAAGGGGTCCTATGGCTACACCTTC
>TRBJ1-6|once|TRBV6-2/TRBV6-3|-
CASSQDRVMDSPLHF
TGTGCCAGCAGCCAGGACAGAGTCATGGATTCACCCCTCCACTTT
>TRBJ2-7|-|TRBV7-2|-
CASSLASNLPGRAYEQYF
TGTGCCAGCAGCTTAGCTTCAAACCTCCCGGGGAGAGCCTACGAGCAGTACTTC
>TRBJ2-7|-|TRBV6-1|TRBD1
CASSERQGFDYEQYF
TGTGCCAGCAGTGAAAGACAGGGTTTCGACTACGAGCAGTACTTC
>TRBJ1-1|-|TRBV3-1/TRBV3-2|TRBD1
CASSQHDRGQAFF
TGTGCCAGCAGCCAACATGACAGGGGGCAAGCTTTCTTT
>TRBJ2-5|-|TRBV10-2|TRBD1
CASSAEGAVGTQYF
TGCGCCAGCAGTGCCGAGGGGGCGGTAGGGACCCAGTACTTC
>TRBJ2-7|-|TRBV19|-
CASSMSVGRRYEQYF
TGTGCCAGTAGTATGTCGGTAGGAAGACGGTACGAGCAGTACTTC
>TRBJ1-2|-|TRBV5-1|TRBD1
CASSLAGTGGGYTF
TGCGCCAGCAGCTTGGCCGGGACAGGGGGAGGCTACACCTTC
>TRBJ1-4|-|TRBV6-6|-
CASSQGGANEKLFF
TGTGCCAGCAGCCAAGGAGGGGCTAATGAAAAACTGTTTTTT
>TRBJ2-1|few|TRBV27|TRBD2
CASRPGLAGGRNEQFF
TGTGCCAGCAGACCCGGACTAGCGGGGGGGCGGAATGAGCAGTTCTTC
>TRBJ1-5|-|TRBV3-1/TRBV3-2|-
CASSQLRRAGQPQHF
TGTGCCAGCAGCCAACTCAGAAGGGCCGGACAGCCCCAGCATTTT
>TRBJ1-6|-|TRBV30|-
CAWSVRGSSPLHF
TGTGCCTGGAGTGTAAGGGGGAGTTCACCCCTCCACTTT
>TRBJ1-6|-|TRBV19|-
CASRSTGRNSPLHF
TGTGCCAGTAGAAGCACAGGACGCAATTCACCCCTCCACTTT
>TRBJ1-2|-|TRBV28|TRBD1
CASSLQGTGGADGYTF
TGTGCCAGCAGCCTTCAAGGGACAGGGGGCGCCGATGGCTACACCTTC
>TRBJ2-7|-|TRBV28|TRBD1
CASKRTGVTYEQYF
TGTGCCAGCAAGCGGACAGGGGTTACCTACGAGCAGTACTTC
>TRBJ1-5|-|TRBV7-8|-
CASSLVGLEPQHF
TGTGCCAGCAGCTTAGTGGGGTTGGAGCCCCAGCATTTT
>TRBJ1-5|-|TRBV6-5|TRBD1
CASSRTGGDNQPQHF
TGTGCCAGCAGTAGAACAGGGGGCGACAATCAGCCCCAGCATTTT
>TRBJ1-2|-|TRBV30|-
CAWSEAIGNYGYTF
TGTGCCTGGAGTGAGGCGATTGGCAACTATGGCTACACCTTC
>TRBJ1-6|-|TRBV18|-
CASSPDRYNSPLHF
TGTGCCAGCTCACCAGACAGATACAATTCACCCCTCCACTTT
>TRBJ2-7|-|TRBV28|-
CASREDTLWGEQYF
TGTGCCAGCAGAGAGGACACTTTATGGGGCGAGCAGTACTTC
>TRBJ1-3|-|TRBV5-4|-
CASGVLGESGNTIYF
TGTGCCAGTGGGGTTCTCGGGGAGTCTGGAAACACCATATATTTT
>TRBJ1-5|-|TRBV6-5|-
CASSSLGGAYQPQHF
TGTGCCAGCAGTAGTTTGGGGGGGGCGTATCAGCCCCAGCATTTT
>TRBJ2-7|-|TRBV18|TRBD2
CASSPGLAGPYEQYF
TGTGCCAGCTCACCCGGACTAGCGGGGCCCTACGAGCAGTACTTC
>TRBJ2-5|-|TRBV10-3|TRBD2
CAIKPGLAGETQYF
TGTGCCATTAAGCCGGGACTAGCTGGAGAGACCCAGTACTTC
>TRBJ2-5|-|TRBV28|-
CASSPRLQYRETQYF
TGTGCCAGCAGTCCAAGACTCCAGTATCGTGAGACCCAGTACTTC
>TRBJ2-4|-|TRBV2|-
CASSEAAGGGDIQYF
TGTGCCAGCAGTGAAGCCGCTGGAGGGGGGGACATTCAGTACTTC
>TRBJ1-3|-|TRBV5-4|-
CASSITGLGNTIYF
TGTGCCAGCAGCATTACAGGGTTAGGAAACACCATATATTTT
>TRBJ2-2|-|TRBV5-4|-
CASSLAGQGQPGELFF
TGTGCCAGCAGTTTGGCGGGACAAGGACAGCCCGGGGAGCTGTTTTTT
>TRBJ2-1|-|TRBV5-4|-
CASSSPGLLQFF
TGTGCCAGCAGCTCTCCGGGACTCTTGCAGTTCTTC
>TRBJ2-4|-|TRBV7-8|-
CASSLVGDRRVQYF
TGTGCCAGCAGCTTAGTAGGGGACCGAAGGGTTCAGTACTTC
>TRBJ1-1|-|TRBV9|-
CASSVGTNTEAFF
TGTGCCAGCAGCGTAGGTACTAACACTGAAGCTTTCTTT
>TRBJ2-3|-|TRBV15|-
CATSRGDRPGTDTQYF
TGTGCCACCAGCAGAGGAGACAGGCCGGGGACAGATACGCAGTATTTT